The sample holds one count of the clone carrying this T cell receptor beta chain. Each subset's genomic DNA was shared equally among a number of immunoSEQ plates. The sorted-subset replicate PCRs were given around 200 ng DNA, which is 27,000 or so T cell genomes. Per the original methods: Junction-only sequences produced by ImmunoSEQ had no quality scores, so filtering differed. Profiling relied on immunoSEQ multiplex PCR, and the TCRdb table lists in-frame clones only, not all of them. V and J calls and clone size come straight from that table; D and trimming were deduced from the DNA. Of 2 million to 2.5 million clones listed, under 95% were seen once; the top ten hold approximately 1.7%. The CDR3 loop spans 17 amino acids. CDR1 ENHRY and CDR2 SYGVKD come from the germline V gene. Trimming at V came to 0 bases and at J to 2 bases, leaving 7 bases not matched to a gene. This record belongs to a study of shared clonotypes between healthy human individuals. Study-wide background: The study used three CD4 naive, three CD4 memory, two CD8 naive and one CD8 memory plate per donor.

Terminally differentiated effector memory CD45RA+ cells were excluded by CCR7 positive selection of CD45RO-negative cells. Sequencing was performed on naive CD8+ T cells from PBMCs. The gene calls are TRBV10-3 and TRBJ2-7, with 10 bases matching TRBD2. This clonotype originated in a man younger than 35 in good health. Some clones in this sample may be carry-over from other donors' samples. CDR3 loop: CAISESGLAEYPYEQYF. CDR3 DNA: TGTGCCATCAGTGAGTCAGGACTAGCGGAGTACCCCTACGAGCAGTACTTC.